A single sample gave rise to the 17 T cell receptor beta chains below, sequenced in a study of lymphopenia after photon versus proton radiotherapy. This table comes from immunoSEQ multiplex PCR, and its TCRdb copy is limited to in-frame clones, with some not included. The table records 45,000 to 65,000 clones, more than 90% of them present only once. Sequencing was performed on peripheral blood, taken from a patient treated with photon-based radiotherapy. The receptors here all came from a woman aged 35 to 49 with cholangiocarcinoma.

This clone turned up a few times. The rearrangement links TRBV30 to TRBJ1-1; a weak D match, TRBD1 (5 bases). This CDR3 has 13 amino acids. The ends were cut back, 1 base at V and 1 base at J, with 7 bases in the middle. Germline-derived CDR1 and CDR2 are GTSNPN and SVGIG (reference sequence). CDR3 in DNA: TGTGCCTGGAGTGGACAGTCGAACACTGAAGCTTTCTTT. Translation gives CAWSGQSNTEAFF.

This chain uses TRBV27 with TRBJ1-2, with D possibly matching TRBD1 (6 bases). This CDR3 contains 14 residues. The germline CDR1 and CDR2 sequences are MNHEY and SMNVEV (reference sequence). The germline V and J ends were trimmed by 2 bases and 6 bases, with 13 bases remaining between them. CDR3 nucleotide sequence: TGTGCCAGCAGTTTACCTGGGACATTGGATGGCTACACCTTC. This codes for CASSLPGTLDGYTF.

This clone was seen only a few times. Written as DNA, the CDR3 is TGTGCCAGTAGTATTTCAGATACGCAGTATTTT. As protein: CASSISDTQYF. V gene TRBV19 combines with J gene TRBJ2-3; D unresolved. The CDR3 is 11 amino acids. The germline CDR1 and CDR2 sequences are LNHDA and SQIVND (reference sequence). V was trimmed by 3 bases and J by 4 bases, leaving 2 bases between them.

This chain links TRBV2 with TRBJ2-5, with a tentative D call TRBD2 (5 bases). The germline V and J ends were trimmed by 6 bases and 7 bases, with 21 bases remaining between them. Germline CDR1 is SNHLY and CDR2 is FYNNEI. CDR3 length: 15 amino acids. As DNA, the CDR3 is TGTGCCAGCAGGCAACAAGCGGCTGTCCCGGGGACCCAGTACTTC. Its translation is CASRQQAAVPGTQYF.

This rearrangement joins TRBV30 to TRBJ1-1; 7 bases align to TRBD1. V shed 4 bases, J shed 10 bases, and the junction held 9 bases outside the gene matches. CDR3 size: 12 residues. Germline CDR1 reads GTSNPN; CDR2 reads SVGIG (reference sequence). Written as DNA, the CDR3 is TGTGCCTGGACCCACAGGGGAGGATTAGCTTTCTTT. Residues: CAWTHRGGLAFF.

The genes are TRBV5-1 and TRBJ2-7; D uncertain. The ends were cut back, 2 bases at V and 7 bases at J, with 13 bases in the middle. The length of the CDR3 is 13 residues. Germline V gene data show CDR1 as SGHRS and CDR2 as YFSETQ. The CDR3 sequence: CASSLRTAWEQYF. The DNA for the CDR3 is TGCGCCAGCAGCTTACGCACAGCTTGGGAGCAGTACTTC.

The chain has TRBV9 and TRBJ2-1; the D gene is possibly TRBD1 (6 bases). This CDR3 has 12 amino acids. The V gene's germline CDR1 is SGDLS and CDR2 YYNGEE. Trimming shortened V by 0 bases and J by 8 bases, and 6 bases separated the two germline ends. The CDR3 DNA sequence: TGTGCCAGCAGCGTAGCAGGGGATGAGCAGTTCTTC. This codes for CASSVAGDEQFF.

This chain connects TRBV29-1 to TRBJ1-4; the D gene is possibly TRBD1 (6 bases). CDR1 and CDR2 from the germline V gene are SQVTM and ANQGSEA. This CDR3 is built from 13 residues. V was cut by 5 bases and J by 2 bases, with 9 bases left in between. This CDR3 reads CSVSGGTNEKLFF. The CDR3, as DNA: TGCAGCGTTTCTGGGGGCACTAATGAAAAACTGTTTTTT. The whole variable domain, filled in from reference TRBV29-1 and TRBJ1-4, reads SAVISQKPSRDICQRGTSLTIQCQVDSQVTMMFWYRQQPGQSLTLIATANQGSEATYESGFVIDKFPISRPNLTFSTLTVSNMSPEDSSIYLCSVSGGTNEKLFFGSGTQLSVL.

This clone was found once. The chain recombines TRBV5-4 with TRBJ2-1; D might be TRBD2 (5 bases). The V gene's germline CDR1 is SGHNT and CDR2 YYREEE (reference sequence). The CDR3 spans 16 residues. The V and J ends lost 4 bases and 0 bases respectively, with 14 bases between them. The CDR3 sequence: CASSPAGLSSYNEQFF. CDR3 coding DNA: TGTGCCAGCAGCCCCGCGGGTCTGAGCTCCTACAATGAGCAGTTCTTC.

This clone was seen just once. The CDR3 loop is CASSATESEQFF. The CDR3 bases are TGTGCCAGCAGCGCGACGGAGAGTGAGCAGTTCTTC. This chain connects TRBV9 to TRBJ2-1; the D is unclear. With 3 bases removed from V and 9 bases from J, the gap between germline ends came to 10 bases. The germline V gene has CDR1 SGDLS and CDR2 YYNGEE. The CDR3 is 12 amino acids.

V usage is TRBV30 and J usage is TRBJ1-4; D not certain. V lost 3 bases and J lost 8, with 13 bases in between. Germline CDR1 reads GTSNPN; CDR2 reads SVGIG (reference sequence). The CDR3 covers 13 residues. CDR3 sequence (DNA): TGTGCCTGGAGCCGCCGTCCGGGGGAAAAACTGTTTTTT. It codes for CAWSRRPGEKLFF.

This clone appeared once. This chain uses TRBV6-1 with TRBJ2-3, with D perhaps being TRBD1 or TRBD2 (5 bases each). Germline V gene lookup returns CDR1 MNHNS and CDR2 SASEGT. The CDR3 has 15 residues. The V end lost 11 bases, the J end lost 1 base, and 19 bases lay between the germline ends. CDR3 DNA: TGTGCCGGGGCAACCCTCGTGGGGGGCACAGATACGCAGTATTTT. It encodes CAGATLVGGTDTQYF.

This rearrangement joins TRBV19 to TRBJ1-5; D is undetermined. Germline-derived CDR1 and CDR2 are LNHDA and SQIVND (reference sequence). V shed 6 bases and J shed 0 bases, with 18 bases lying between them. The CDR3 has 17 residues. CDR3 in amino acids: CASSHPAGRNSNQPQHF. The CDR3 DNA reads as TGTGCCAGTAGCCATCCAGCAGGACGAAATAGCAATCAGCCCCAGCATTTT. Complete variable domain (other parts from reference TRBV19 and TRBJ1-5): DGGITQSPKYLFRKEGQNVTLSCEQNLNHDAMYWYRQDPGQGLRLIYYSQIVNDFQKGDIAEGYSVSREKKESFPLTVTSAQKNPTAFYLCASSHPAGRNSNQPQHFGDGTRLSIL.

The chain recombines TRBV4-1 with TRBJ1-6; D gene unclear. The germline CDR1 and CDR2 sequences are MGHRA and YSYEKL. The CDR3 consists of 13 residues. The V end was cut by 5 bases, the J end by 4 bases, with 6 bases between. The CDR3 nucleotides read TGCGCCAGCAGCGTAGGATATAATTCACCCCTCCACTTT. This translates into CASSVGYNSPLHF.

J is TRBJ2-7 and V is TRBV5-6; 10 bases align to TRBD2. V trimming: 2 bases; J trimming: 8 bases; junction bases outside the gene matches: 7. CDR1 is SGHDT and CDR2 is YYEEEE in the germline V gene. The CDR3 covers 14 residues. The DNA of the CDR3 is TGTGCCAGCAGCTTTTCGCTAGCGGGAGCGCAGCAGTACTTC. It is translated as CASSFSLAGAQQYF.

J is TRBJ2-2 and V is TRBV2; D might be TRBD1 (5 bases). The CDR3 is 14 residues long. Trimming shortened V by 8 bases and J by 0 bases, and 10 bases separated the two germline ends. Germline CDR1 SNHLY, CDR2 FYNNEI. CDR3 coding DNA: TGTGCCAGCTCGACAGCGACGAACACCGGGGAGCTGTTTTTT. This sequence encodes CASSTATNTGELFF.

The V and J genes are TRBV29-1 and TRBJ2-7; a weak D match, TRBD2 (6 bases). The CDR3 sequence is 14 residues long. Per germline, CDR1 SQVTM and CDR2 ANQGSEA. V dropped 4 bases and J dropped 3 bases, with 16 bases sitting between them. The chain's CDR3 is CSVGAWGDFYEQYF. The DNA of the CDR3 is TGCAGCGTTGGGGCTTGGGGGGACTTCTACGAGCAGTACTTC.